Each of the 13 T cell receptor beta chains below was sequenced from the same sample in a study of cytomegalovirus exposure and HLA in healthy donors. The PCR used 60 Vbeta and 13 Jbeta primers. Generated by immunoSEQ multiplex PCR, the TCRdb table keeps only in-frame clones and is missing some. The data contain around 200,000 clones, 75% to 85% of them singletons. Input material: PBMCs. The source is a girl aged 2 to 9 in good health and CMV-seropositive.

CDR3 region: CASSLIRDTEAFF. DNA of the CDR3: TGTGCCAGCAGCTTAATCCGGGACACTGAAGCTTTCTTT. The chain uses TRBV11-2 and TRBJ1-1; D unclear. The CDR3 is made up of 13 amino acids. Trimming left V 2 bases short and J 3 bases short, with 7 bases between. Germline CDR1 and CDR2: SGHAT and FQNNGV.

The chain links TRBV5-1 to TRBJ2-2; D call uncertain. With 4 bases removed from V and 6 bases from J, the gap between germline ends came to 7 bases. The germline V gene encodes CDR1 SGHRS and CDR2 YFSETQ. This CDR3 has 12 amino acids. The CDR3 DNA reads TGCGCCAGCAGCCTAGGATCCGGGGAGCTGTTTTTT. The encoded protein is CASSLGSGELFF.

The V gene is TRBV6-5, the J gene TRBJ2-7, with TRBD2 as a possible D gene (6 bases). The V gene lost 2 bases and the J gene lost 4 bases, with 6 bases spanning the gap. The CDR3 consists of 12 residues. Germline CDR1 is MNHEY and CDR2 is SVGAGI. The CDR3 protein is CASSYAGYEQYF. In nucleotides, the CDR3 is TGTGCCAGCAGTTACGCGGGGTACGAGCAGTACTTC.

This chain uses TRBV4-1 with TRBJ1-4; TRBD1 is a possible D gene (6 bases). This CDR3 comprises 16 residues. V lost 0 bases to trimming and J lost 8 bases, with 16 bases between them. Germline V gives CDR1 MGHRA, CDR2 YSYEKL. The CDR3 DNA reads as TGCGCCAGCAGCCAAGATTCTTGGAAGGGGGAGGAAAAACTGTTTTTT. Translated: CASSQDSWKGEEKLFF.

The V and J genes are TRBV4-1 and TRBJ2-1; a possible D gene is TRBD2 (5 bases). The germline V and J ends were trimmed by 0 bases and 5 bases, with 11 bases remaining between them. Germline CDR1 is MGHRA and CDR2 is YSYEKL. The CDR3 length is 15 residues. The CDR3 spells CASSQDSASHNEQFF. The CDR3 region has the DNA TGCGCCAGCAGCCAAGATAGCGCCAGCCACAATGAGCAGTTCTTC.

This clone was counted a single time. This rearrangement joins TRBV11-2 to TRBJ1-1, with TRBD1 identical over 9 bases. The CDR3 spans 16 residues. Trimming at V came to 1 base and at J to 0 bases, leaving 3 bases not matched to a gene. CDR1 is SGHAT, CDR2 FQNNGV, per germline. The CDR3 sequence: CASSLGGTGLNTEAFF. The CDR3 DNA reads as TGTGCCAGCAGCTTAGGGGGGACAGGGCTGAACACTGAAGCTTTCTTT. Full variable domain (remainder filled in from reference TRBV11-2 and TRBJ1-1): EAGVAQSPRYKIIEKRQSVAFWCNPISGHATLYWYQQILGQGPKLLIQFQNNGVVDDSQLPKDRFSAERLKGVDSTLKIQPAKLEDSAVYLCASSLGGTGLNTEAFFGQGTRLTVV.

This chain uses TRBV5-8 with TRBJ2-1; a possible D gene is TRBD1 (6 bases). Trimming took 2 bases from V and 3 from J, leaving 6 bases between them. This CDR3 is 13 amino acids long. CDR1 is SGHTS and CDR2 is YDEGEE in the germline V gene. The DNA of the CDR3 is TGTGCCAGCAGCTTCAGGGGCTACAATGAGCAGTTCTTC. The encoded protein is CASSFRGYNEQFF.

This clone was detected only a few times. V gene TRBV7-2 combines with J gene TRBJ1-5; no reliable D call. V lost 1 base to trimming and J lost 4 bases, with 8 bases between them. The CDR3 spans 14 residues. Per germline, CDR1 SGHTA and CDR2 FQGNSA. The CDR3 region is CASSLVGSNQPQHF. The CDR3 DNA follows: TGTGCCAGCAGCTTAGTGGGCAGTAATCAGCCCCAGCATTTT. Filled out from reference TRBV7-2 and TRBJ1-5, the complete variable domain reads GAGVSQSPSNKVTEKGKDVELRCDPISGHTALYWYRQSLGQGLEFLIYFQGNSAPDKSGLPSDRFSAERTGGSVSTLTIQRTQQEDSAVYLCASSLVGSNQPQHFGDGTRLSIL.

The gene calls are TRBV28 and TRBJ1-3; 7 nucleotides agree with TRBD1. V shed 6 bases and J 7 bases; nucleotides not matched to a gene: 12. The CDR3 is 15 residues long. The germline gives CDR1 MDHEN, CDR2 SYDVKM. The CDR3 reads CASRETGSQQNTIYF. CDR3 nucleotide sequence: TGTGCCAGCAGGGAGACAGGGTCGCAACAGAACACCATATATTTT.

In its sample, this clone was seen a few times. The chain couples TRBV6-5 to TRBJ2-7; the match to TRBD2 covers 9 bases. This CDR3 has 15 amino acids. Losses at the gene ends were 0 bases for V and 0 bases for J; bases not matched to a gene: 0. The germline CDR1 and CDR2 sequences are MNHEY and SVGAGI. CDR3 sequence reads: CASSYSSGSSYEQYF. In nucleotides, the CDR3 is TGTGCCAGCAGTTACTCTAGCGGGAGCTCCTACGAGCAGTACTTC.

This rearrangement joins TRBV20-1 to TRBJ2-7, with TRBD2 matching 7 bases. V shed 5 bases and J 4 bases; nucleotides not matched to a gene: 2. Per the germline V gene, CDR1 is DFQATT and CDR2 is SNEGSKA (reference sequence). The CDR3 runs to 11 residues. CDR3 residues: CSAPGGYEQYF. The CDR3 DNA is TGCAGTGCTCCCGGGGGGTACGAGCAGTACTTC.

This clone is a singleton in its sample. The chain carries TRBV6-5 and TRBJ2-3; perhaps TRBD1 as D (6 bases). Germline V gives CDR1 MNHEY, CDR2 SVGAGI. The CDR3 covers 16 residues. V lost 2 bases and J lost 3, with 15 bases in between. In DNA form, the CDR3 reads TGTGCCAGCAGTTACGGTCTCAAAAGGGGGACAGATACGCAGTATTTT. Translated, it gives CASSYGLKRGTDTQYF.

This chain links TRBV28 with TRBJ1-2, with 7 bases matching TRBD1. The CDR3 sequence is 14 residues long. Losses at the gene ends were 6 bases for V and 0 bases for J; bases not matched to a gene: 4. Per germline, CDR1 MDHEN and CDR2 SYDVKM. The CDR3 spells CASRRTGANYGYTF. CDR3 nucleotides: TGTGCCAGCAGGAGAACAGGGGCTAACTATGGCTACACCTTC.